A single sample is the source of the 13 T cell receptor beta chains below, sequenced in a study of blood T cell repertoires in COVID-19. Sequenced by immunoSEQ multiplex PCR; TCRdb stores in-frame clones only, minus some. The table shows some 40,000 clones, with around 80% occurring only once. The sequencing sample was made of peripheral blood. The receptors come from a man at least 80 years old with active or convalescent COVID-19.

The chain is built from TRBV12-3 or TRBV12-4 and TRBJ1-2; D gene uncertain. The CDR3 has 11 amino acids. Deletions cut 6 bases from V and 8 bases from J, with 10 bases between. CDR3 sequence reads: CASSSRVGYTF. For the CDR3, the DNA is TGTGCCAGCAGCTCCCGGGTCGGCTACACCTTC.

The chain carries TRBV6-5 and TRBJ1-1; D is possibly TRBD1 (5 bases). Trimming left V 5 bases short and J 6 bases short, with 10 bases between. Germline V gives CDR1 MNHEY, CDR2 SVGAGI. The CDR3 contains 12 residues. In DNA, the CDR3 is TGTGCCAGCAGTCACGACAGTGCTGAAGCTTTCTTT. This translates into CASSHDSAEAFF.

The chain carries TRBV5-4 and TRBJ2-5; TRBD2 matches at 12 bases. The CDR3 is 16 residues long. The V segment lost 4 bases and the J segment 4 bases; nucleotides outside the gene matches: 8. In germline, CDR1 is SGHNT, CDR2 YYREEE (reference sequence). CDR3 coding DNA: TGTGCCAGCAGCCCCCGGACTAGCGGGAACGGAGAGACCCAGTACTTC. This sequence encodes CASSPRTSGNGETQYF.

The table lists this clone with a count of one. The gene calls are TRBV2 and TRBJ2-5; D may be TRBD1 (6 bases). Looked up from germline, CDR1 is SNHLY and CDR2 is FYNNEI. With 3 bases removed from V and 1 base from J, the gap between germline ends came to 6 bases. This CDR3 is 13 amino acids long. CDR3 sequence reads: CASSDRGQETQYF. CDR3 DNA sequence: TGTGCCAGCAGTGACAGGGGCCAAGAGACCCAGTACTTC.

The V call is TRBV5-6, the J call TRBJ1-5; the D gene is possibly TRBD1 (6 bases). Trimming removed 4 bases from V and 7 bases from J, with 15 bases in between. The CDR3 is 14 residues long. The germline V gene encodes CDR1 SGHDT and CDR2 YYEEEE. CDR3 sequence (DNA): TGTGCCAGCAGCATCGGGGGGGCAGGCCAGCCCCAGCATTTT. Residues: CASSIGGAGQPQHF.

In this sample, this clone turned up a few times. The V call is TRBV5-1, the J call TRBJ2-2; 10 bases match TRBD1. J was trimmed by 3 bases and V by 4 bases; bases with no gene match: 6. This CDR3 has 16 residues. Germline assignment: CDR1 SGHRS and CDR2 YFSETQ. The chain's CDR3 is CASSIGQGVYTGELFF. DNA for the CDR3: TGCGCCAGCAGCATAGGACAGGGGGTCTACACCGGGGAGCTGTTTTTT. Drawing the rest from reference TRBV5-1 and TRBJ2-2, the complete variable domain is KAGVTQTPRYLIKTRGQQVTLSCSPISGHRSVSWYQQTPGQGLQFLFEYFSETQRNKGNFPGRFSGRQFSNSRSEMNVSTLELGDSALYLCASSIGQGVYTGELFFGEGSRLTVL.

The rearrangement links TRBV18 to TRBJ2-7, with D unclear. The CDR3 totals 11 residues. The germline V and J ends were trimmed by 6 bases and 5 bases, with 8 bases remaining between them. Germline values: CDR1 KGHSH, CDR2 LQKENI. The CDR3 nucleotides are TGTGCCAGCTCCCTAAACGACGAGCAGTACTTC. Translated, it gives CASSLNDEQYF.

This chain joins TRBV11-2 and TRBJ2-7; D not certain. The V and J ends lost 1 base and 0 bases respectively, with 10 bases between them. This CDR3 contains 15 residues. From germline, CDR1 is SGHAT and CDR2 FQNNGV. The CDR3 nucleotides are TGTGCCAGCAGCTTAGTTTCGGAGAGCTCCTACGAGCAGTACTTC. It specifies CASSLVSESSYEQYF.

This chain connects TRBV18 to TRBJ1-4; D perhaps matches TRBD1 (5 bases). V was cut by 2 bases and J by 8 bases, with 21 bases left in between. The CDR3 covers 17 residues. Germline V CDR1 and CDR2: KGHSH, LQKENI. CDR3 bases: TGTGCCAGCTCACCAGTCGGCAGGGCGGAAGGGCCGGAAAAACTGTTTTTT. It specifies CASSPVGRAEGPEKLFF.

The V gene is TRBV4-2, the J gene TRBJ2-2; tentatively, D is TRBD1 (6 bases). The CDR3 totals 16 residues. Germline lookup yields CDR1 LGHNA and CDR2 YNFKEQ. V was shortened by 3 bases and J by 0 bases, with 11 bases between the two germline ends. The CDR3 DNA reads as TGTGCCAGCAGCCAGGTGGGACAAGCGAACACCGGGGAGCTGTTTTTT. This encodes CASSQVGQANTGELFF.

The rearrangement uses TRBV18 and TRBJ1-2; 9 nucleotides match TRBD1. CDR1 and CDR2 from the germline V gene are KGHSH and LQKENI. The CDR3 is 15 residues long. Trimming at V came to 3 bases and at J to 4 bases, leaving 6 bases not matched to a gene. This CDR3 reads CASSPRTGESYGYTF. CDR3 nucleotides: TGTGCCAGCTCACCTAGGACAGGGGAAAGCTATGGCTACACCTTC.

This chain connects TRBV27 to TRBJ1-6, with TRBD1 matching 7 bases. The CDR3 spans 18 residues. J gave up 3 bases and V 5 bases, and 13 bases lay outside the gene matches. The germline gives CDR1 MNHEY, CDR2 SMNVEV (reference sequence). CDR3 amino acids: CASSPRRDSTYYNSPLHF. The CDR3 DNA follows: TGTGCCAGCAGTCCGCGCCGGGACAGCACATACTATAATTCACCCCTCCACTTT.

The rearrangement links TRBV4-1 to TRBJ2-7; maybe TRBD2 (5 bases). Trimming removed 4 bases at V and 0 bases at J, with 13 bases between. This CDR3 contains 15 residues. Germline V gene sequence: CDR1 MGHRA, CDR2 YSYEKL. This CDR3 is CASSPYGVSSYEQYF. The CDR3 nucleotides read TGCGCCAGCAGCCCATACGGGGTTAGCTCCTACGAGCAGTACTTC.